These T cell receptor beta chains were read from a single sample in a study of neoadjuvant nivolumab and ipilimumab in lung cancer. The table came from immunoSEQ multiplex PCR; TCRdb's copy has only in-frame clones and leaves some out. The sample has 44,000 or so clones, 80% to 90% seen once. The source was blood, collected before neoadjuvant nivolumab, alone or with ipilimumab. Receptors were obtained from an adult with non-small cell lung cancer. Some clones in this sample may be carry-over from other donors' samples. Each CDR3 is given with its conserved first and last residue. Fields, in order: clone size, J gene, D gene, V gene, CDR3 protein, CDR3 DNA. A D gene is named only where the DNA matches it firmly. The listing skips clone size in some rows; elsewhere it reads once, few, many or a size class.

NA,TRBJ1-1,TRBD1,TRBV6-1,CASSEAGQGRTEAFF,TGTGCCAGCAGTGAAGCCGGACAGGGGAGAACTGAAGCTTTCTTT
NA,TRBJ2-3,TRBD2,TRBV9,CASSVVSAGGTDTQYF,TGTGCCAGCAGCGTAGTTTCAGCGGGGGGCACAGATACGCAGTATTTT
NA,TRBJ1-5,TRBD1,TRBV30,CAWSWAAGGPNQPQHF,TGTGCCTGGAGTTGGGCGGCAGGGGGACCAAATCAGCCCCAGCATTTT
NA,TRBJ2-3,NA,TRBV13,CASSFPSESTDTQYF,TGTGCCAGCAGCTTTCCTAGTGAGAGCACAGATACGCAGTATTTT
NA,TRBJ2-5,TRBD1,TRBV13,CASSRQGAGETQYF,TGTGCCAGCAGCCGACAGGGGGCAGGGGAGACCCAGTACTTC
NA,TRBJ1-3,NA,TRBV30,CAWRRPGDGGNTIYF,TGTGCCTGGAGGAGGCCAGGGGATGGTGGAAACACCATATATTTT
NA,TRBJ1-2,TRBD1,TRBV6-1,CASSEYRGNYGYTF,TGTGCCAGCAGTGAGTACAGGGGCAACTATGGCTACACCTTC
NA,TRBJ2-5,NA,TRBV7-8,CASSLGSGSETQYF,TGTGCCAGCAGCTTGGGGAGCGGTTCGGAGACCCAGTACTTC
NA,TRBJ1-1,NA,TRBV6-5,CASGRNTEAFF,TGTGCCAGCGGCAGGAACACTGAAGCTTTCTTT
NA,TRBJ2-5,NA,TRBV5-1,CASSLGLPQETQYF,TGCGCCAGCAGCTTGGGACTCCCCCAGGAGACCCAGTACTTC
NA,TRBJ1-2,TRBD1,TRBV6-5,CASSYSIGQGASGYTF,TGTGCCAGCAGTTACTCTATAGGACAGGGGGCGAGTGGCTACACCTTC
once,TRBJ1-1,NA,TRBV15,CATSRGGGLNTEAFF,TGTGCCACCAGCAGAGGTGGGGGCCTGAACACTGAAGCTTTCTTT
NA,TRBJ2-7,NA,TRBV21-1,CASSKWGRQAYEQYF,TGTGCCAGCAGCAAATGGGGGCGACAGGCCTACGAGCAGTACTTC
NA,TRBJ2-2,NA,TRBV7-9,CASSSQGTGELFF,TGTGCCAGCAGCTCGCAGGGCACCGGGGAGCTGTTTTTT
NA,TRBJ2-1,TRBD1,TRBV6-1,CASSEVMKTGNEQFF,TGTGCCAGCAGTGAAGTTATGAAGACAGGGAATGAGCAGTTCTTC
NA,TRBJ2-2,TRBD1,TRBV5-1,CASSLNLQGANGELFF,TGCGCCAGCAGCTTGAATCTACAGGGGGCAAACGGGGAGCTGTTTTTT
NA,TRBJ2-7,NA,TRBV7-2,CASSLASSEIYEQYF,TGTGCCAGCAGCTTAGCGAGTAGCGAGATATACGAGCAGTACTTC
NA,TRBJ2-7,NA,TRBV19,CASRSGAYEQYF,TGTGCCAGTAGGAGTGGAGCGTACGAGCAGTACTTC
NA,TRBJ1-2,NA,TRBV19,CASSIVAYGYTF,TGTGCCAGTAGTATAGTGGCTTATGGCTACACCTTC
NA,TRBJ1-2,NA,TRBV4-1,CASSQATGNYGYTF,TGCGCCAGCAGCCAAGCCACAGGGAACTATGGCTACACCTTC
NA,TRBJ2-7,TRBD2,TRBV19,CASSMTSGRPSSYEQYF,TGTGCCAGTAGTATGACTAGCGGGAGGCCTAGCTCCTACGAGCAGTACTTC
once,TRBJ1-1,NA,TRBV6-4,CASTPERGAYTEAFF,TGTGCCAGCACCCCGGAGAGGGGAGCTTACACTGAAGCTTTCTTT
NA,TRBJ2-7,TRBD1,TRBV27,CASIPTGGYEQYF,TGTGCCAGCATACCGACAGGGGGGTACGAGCAGTACTTC
NA,TRBJ2-5,NA,TRBV6-1,CASSDGGETQYF,TGTGCCAGCAGTGATGGGGGAGAGACCCAGTACTTC
NA,TRBJ2-7,NA,TRBV11-2,CASSWSYSSYEQYF,TGTGCCAGCAGCTGGAGCTATAGCTCCTACGAGCAGTACTTC
NA,TRBJ1-5,NA,TRBV4-1,CASSQADRGNRNQPQHF,TGCGCCAGCAGCCAAGCGGATAGGGGGAATCGTAATCAGCCCCAGCATTTT
NA,TRBJ2-5,NA,TRBV7-2,CASSLVETQYF,TGTGCCAGCAGCTTAGTGGAGACCCAGTACTTC
NA,TRBJ1-2,NA,TRBV6-5,CASSYRRGSDGYTF,TGTGCCAGCAGTTACAGGCGAGGGAGCGATGGCTACACCTTC
NA,TRBJ1-5,NA,TRBV19,CASSIDRANQPQHF,TGTGCCAGTAGTATAGACAGGGCCAATCAGCCCCAGCATTTT
once,TRBJ2-1,NA,TRBV7-8,CASSLDSLYNEQFF,TGTGCCAGCAGCCTAGACTCCCTCTACAATGAGCAGTTCTTC
NA,TRBJ2-5,NA,TRBV5-1,CASSYSGTQETQYF,TGCGCCAGCAGCTATTCCGGGACCCAAGAGACCCAGTACTTC
NA,TRBJ2-7,TRBD2,TRBV5-1,CASSRSGSNGNEQYF,TGCGCCAGCAGCCGGAGCGGGAGCAATGGAAACGAGCAGTACTTC
once,TRBJ1-5,TRBD1,TRBV2,CASRDDRGNSNQPQHF,TGTGCCAGCAGGGACGACAGGGGAAACTCCAATCAGCCCCAGCATTTT
NA,TRBJ1-1,TRBD1,TRBV18,CASSPQQGADTEAFF,TGTGCCAGCTCACCACAACAGGGGGCTGACACTGAAGCTTTCTTT
NA,TRBJ2-7,NA,TRBV11-2,CASSLGVGIGEQYF,TGTGCCAGCAGCTTAGGGGTAGGAATTGGTGAGCAGTACTTC
few,TRBJ1-2,NA,TRBV7-6,CASSAISGYGYTF,TGTGCCAGCAGCGCAATATCGGGGTATGGCTACACCTTC
NA,TRBJ2-7,TRBD1,TRBV5-1,CASSFQGQGFDEQYF,TGCGCCAGCAGCTTTCAAGGACAGGGGTTCGACGAGCAGTACTTC
NA,TRBJ2-5,TRBD1,TRBV7-9,CASSSTGAEETQYF,TGTGCCAGCAGCTCCACAGGGGCGGAGGAGACCCAGTACTTC
NA,TRBJ2-3,NA,TRBV6-5,CASSRSGPREDTQYF,TGTGCCAGCAGTCGATCAGGGCCCCGGGAAGATACGCAGTATTTT
NA,TRBJ2-5,NA,TRBV2,CASWALIVETQYF,TGTGCCAGCTGGGCCCTAATAGTTGAGACCCAGTACTTC
NA,TRBJ2-1,NA,TRBV2,CATPGKANNEQFF,TGTGCCACCCCGGGAAAAGCGAACAATGAGCAGTTCTTC
NA,TRBJ2-2,TRBD2,TRBV11-2,CASSGLAGATGELFF,TGTGCCAGCAGCGGACTAGCGGGAGCAACCGGGGAGCTGTTTTTT
NA,TRBJ2-1,TRBD2,TRBV7-6,CASSPGGDEQFF,TGTGCCAGCAGCCCGGGGGGGGATGAGCAGTTCTTC
NA,TRBJ1-4,TRBD1,TRBV4-3,CASSHRTGTGSEKLFF,TGCGCCAGCAGCCATCGGACCGGGACAGGGAGTGAAAAACTGTTTTTT
NA,TRBJ2-7,TRBD1,TRBV18,CASSTPGTGSYEQYF,TGTGCCAGCTCAACTCCCGGGACAGGCTCCTACGAGCAGTACTTC
once,TRBJ1-3,NA,TRBV5-4,CASSLGGSGNTIYF,TGTGCCAGCAGCTTGGGAGGTTCGGGAAACACCATATATTTT
NA,TRBJ2-5,NA,TRBV7-2,CASSPPRLGGETQYF,TGTGCCAGCAGCCCGCCCCGACTAGGAGGGGAGACCCAGTACTTC
few,TRBJ2-5,NA,TRBV9,CASSVGGSGETQYF,TGTGCCAGCAGCGTAGGAGGGTCAGGAGAGACCCAGTACTTC
NA,TRBJ1-2,NA,TRBV6-5,CASRGTGTNYGYTF,TGTGCCAGCAGAGGAACCGGGACTAACTATGGCTACACCTTC
NA,TRBJ2-3,TRBD2,TRBV5-5,CASSLGTSGRDTQYF,TGTGCCAGCAGTCTAGGGACTAGCGGGCGTGATACGCAGTATTTT
NA,TRBJ1-1,NA,TRBV18,CASSPDHMNTEAFF,TGTGCCAGCTCACCAGATCACATGAACACTGAAGCTTTCTTT
NA,TRBJ2-5,NA,TRBV6-5,CASSYSAGQKETQYF,TGTGCCAGCAGTTACTCGGCGGGACAGAAAGAGACCCAGTACTTC
NA,TRBJ2-3,NA,TRBV9,CASSRASDTQYF,TGTGCCAGCAGCCGGGCTTCGGATACGCAGTATTTT
NA,TRBJ2-1,NA,TRBV6-1,CATTRAQPYNEQFF,TGTGCCACCACGAGGGCCCAACCTTACAATGAGCAGTTCTTC